These T cell receptor beta chains were read from a single sample in a study of blood T cell repertoires in COVID-19. Profiled with immunoSEQ multiplex PCR; TCRdb holds only in-frame clones, not every one. The sample shows fewer than 400,000 clones, under 90% of them seen only once. The specimen sequenced was peripheral blood. These TCRs come from a woman in her twenties or thirties with COVID-19, enrolled during active disease. Both conserved end residues are part of each CDR3. A D gene is named only where the DNA matches it firmly. Clone size appears in some rows only: once, few, many, or a class for an expanded clone.

.	14	TRBV7-8	.	TRBJ1-2	TGTGCCAGCAGCTTGCCGGGGGTAGATATTGGCTACACCTTC	CASSLPGVDIGYTF
.	15	TRBV7-2	TRBD1	TRBJ1-2	TGTGCCAGCAGTATGGGACAGGGAACAGCCTATGGCTACACCTTC	CASSMGQGTAYGYTF
.	17	TRBV12-5	.	TRBJ2-5	TGTGCTAGTGGTTTGGTACTGGGCAGGGGATTTGAAGAGACCCAGTACTTC	CASGLVLGRGFEETQYF
.	18	TRBV6-2/TRBV6-3	.	TRBJ1-1	TGTGCCAGCAGTCGCCCGGACAATTTGCGGTCGGTGAACACTGAAGCTTTCTTT	CASSRPDNLRSVNTEAFF
.	16	TRBV7-2	.	TRBJ1-5	TGTGCCAGCAGCTTAGGGGTGGGGGCCGCCAATCAGCCCCAGCATTTT	CASSLGVGAANQPQHF
.	14	TRBV7-2	TRBD1	TRBJ2-5	TGTGCCAGCAGCCCGGGGACAGCGCAAGAGACCCAGTACTTC	CASSPGTAQETQYF
.	15	TRBV19	.	TRBJ1-5	TGTGCCAGTAGTATCACGTGGCAGGGGACGCAGCCCCAGCATTTT	CASSITWQGTQPQHF
.	13	TRBV5-1	.	TRBJ1-5	TGCGCCAGCAGACGAGACACCAATCAGCCCCAGCATTTT	CASRRDTNQPQHF
.	15	TRBV13	TRBD1	TRBJ2-7	TGTGCCAGCAGCTTACCGGGACAGGGCCCCTACGAGCAGTACTTC	CASSLPGQGPYEQYF
.	15	TRBV14	TRBD1	TRBJ1-1	TGTGCCAGCAGCCCTCGGACAGGTTTGAACACTGAAGCTTTCTTT	CASSPRTGLNTEAFF
.	14	TRBV28	TRBD2	TRBJ2-7	TGTGCCAGCAGTCCGCTAGCGGAAGCCTACGAGCAGTACTTC	CASSPLAEAYEQYF
.	14	TRBV27	TRBD1	TRBJ2-7	TGTGCCAGCAGCAGGGGGACAGGTGCCTACGAGCAGTACTTC	CASSRGTGAYEQYF
.	11	TRBV3-1/TRBV3-2	.	TRBJ1-3	TGTGCCAGCGAGGGGGTTGACACCATATATTTT	CASEGVDTIYF
.	13	TRBV9	TRBD1	TRBJ2-7	TGTGCCAGCAGCGAGGGACAGGACGACGAGCAGTACTTC	CASSEGQDDEQYF
few	12	TRBV28	.	TRBJ1-1	TGTGCCAGCAGGAGACAGAGCACTGAAGCTTTCTTT	CASRRQSTEAFF
.	15	TRBV6-5	.	TRBJ1-1	TGTGCCAGCAGTCCTCCCAGGAGGTCGAACACTGAAGCTTTCTTT	CASSPPRRSNTEAFF